These 6 T cell receptor beta chains were all obtained from the same sample, sequenced in a study of cytomegalovirus exposure and HLA in healthy donors. The table came from immunoSEQ multiplex PCR; TCRdb's copy has only in-frame clones and leaves some out. This sample carries approximately 65,000 clones, 94% of them seen once, and the ten largest clones take 0.9% to 1.2%. Specimen: PBMCs. The receptors come from a woman under 30 in good health and CMV-seronegative.

This chain links TRBV18 with TRBJ1-1, with 8 positions matching TRBD1. Germline loops: CDR1 KGHSH, CDR2 LQKENI. The CDR3 extends over 14 amino acids. With 6 bases clipped from V and 1 base from J, the junction kept 4 bases outside the gene matches. The CDR3 reads CASSSGTGNTEAFF. The CDR3 DNA is TGTGCCAGCTCTTCCGGGACAGGGAACACTGAAGCTTTCTTT.

The chain joins TRBV6-5 to TRBJ2-1; a possible D gene is TRBD1 (6 bases). Germline lookup yields CDR1 MNHEY and CDR2 SVGAGI. This CDR3 contains 14 residues. V lost 6 bases and J 2 bases, leaving 11 bases between the germline ends. The CDR3 nucleotides are TGTGCCAGCAGCCCACAGGGTACCTACAATGAGCAGTTCTTC. Encoded protein: CASSPQGTYNEQFF.

V and J are TRBV7-9 and TRBJ1-3; D not resolved. The length of the CDR3 is 14 residues. Per germline, CDR1 SEHNR and CDR2 FQNEAQ (reference sequence). With 2 bases removed from V and 3 bases from J, the gap between germline ends came to 8 bases. The CDR3 is CASSLSGLGNTIYF. For the CDR3, the DNA is TGTGCCAGCAGCTTATCCGGACTTGGAAACACCATATATTTT.

V is TRBV2 and J is TRBJ2-7; D is perhaps TRBD2 (5 bases). Germline values: CDR1 SNHLY, CDR2 FYNNEI. V was pared by 4 bases and J by 4 bases, with 14 bases between. The CDR3 extends over 14 amino acids. CDR3 bases: TGTGCCAGCAGTGTGGAGACTAACCTTTACGAGCAGTACTTC. This codes for CASSVETNLYEQYF.

As to this clone: The DNA is omitted, as the CDR3 cannot be located on it reliably, and the CDR3 follows TCRdb's listing. The rearrangement joins TRBV6-6 to TRBJ2-5; the table names TRBD1, a call not compared with the DNA. The germline gives CDR1 MNHNY, CDR2 SVGAGI (reference sequence). Termini included, the CDR3 measures 14 amino acids. Here the CDR3 reads CASSYTSVAETQYF.

This sequence joins TRBV10-3 and TRBJ2-2; weak D call: TRBD2 (5 bases). The CDR3 spans 16 residues. In germline, CDR1 is ENHRY, CDR2 SYGVKD. Trimming cost V 2 bases and J 0 bases, with 10 bases left between them. CDR3 residues: CAISEPAETNTGELFF. CDR3 coding DNA: TGTGCCATCAGTGAGCCAGCGGAGACGAACACCGGGGAGCTGTTTTTT.